The 2 T cell receptor beta chains presented below share a single source sample, sequenced in a study of T cells in Graves' hyperthyroidism and ophthalmopathy (dated by TCRdb to between 2018 and 2021). Libraries were prepared through multiplex PCR. The sequencer was an Illumina HiSeq 2000. The TCR beta CDR3 regions were amplified from RNA transcripts. The TCR CDR3 was subjected to a first round of RT-PCR using the HTBI primer set and the Qiagen OneStep RT-PCR kit. TCRdb reprocessed the public reads (quality trimming at Q25 with fastp, clone calling with MiXCR) and kept in-frame beta chains. Each CDR3 protein gets just one entry, which takes the most common genes and DNA from the rows behind it. The sample table lists roughly 700,000 distinct CDR3 sequences, about 35% of them with a count of one. Of the sample, more than 25% is held by the ten largest clones. Sequenced input: blood. All receptors derive from a woman between 40 and 55 years old with Graves' hyperthyroidism.

This clonotype has at least ten counts. The chain carries TRBV2 and TRBJ1-4, with D possibly matching TRBD1 (5 bases). The CDR3 spans 15 residues. Trimming removed 5 bases from V and 8 bases from J, with 18 bases in between. The germline gives CDR1 SNHLY, CDR2 FYNNEI. The CDR3 bases are TGTGCCAGCAGTTGGGACGCCGAGGAGGAAGAAAAACTGTTTTTT. Residues: CASSWDAEEEEKLFF.

This clonotype was seen more than once but under ten times. J is TRBJ2-5 and V is TRBV7-2; TRBD2 might be the D (5 bases). V shed 1 base and J shed 5 bases, with 17 bases lying between them. The V gene's germline CDR1 is SGHTA and CDR2 FQGNSA. The CDR3 is 16 amino acids. In DNA form, the CDR3 reads TGTGCCAGCAGCTTAGTCGGGGATGGGTTTACCGAGACCCAGTACTTC. This gives the protein CASSLVGDGFTETQYF.